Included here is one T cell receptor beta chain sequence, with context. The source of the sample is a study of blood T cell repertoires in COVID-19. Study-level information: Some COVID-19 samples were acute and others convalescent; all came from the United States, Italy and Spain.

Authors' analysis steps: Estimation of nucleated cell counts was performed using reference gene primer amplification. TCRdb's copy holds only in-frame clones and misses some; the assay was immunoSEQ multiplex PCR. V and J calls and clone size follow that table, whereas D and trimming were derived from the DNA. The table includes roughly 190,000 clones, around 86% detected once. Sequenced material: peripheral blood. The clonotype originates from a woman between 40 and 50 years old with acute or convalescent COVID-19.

CDR3 region: CASSPVAGTDTQYF. In nucleotides, the CDR3 is TGTGCCAGCAGCCCTGTAGCGGGGACAGATACGCAGTATTTT. This chain joins TRBV11-2 and TRBJ2-3; 8 nucleotides match TRBD2. J lost 3 bases, V lost 5 bases, and 4 bases had no gene match. Germline V lookup: CDR1 SGHAT, CDR2 FQNNGV. The CDR3 has 14 residues.